This paragraph covers one TCR beta chain sequence. Antigen unknown. Per germline, CDR1 DFQATT and CDR2 SNEGSKA (reference sequence). CDR3 length: 10 amino acids. This sample was included in a study of cytomegalovirus exposure and HLA in healthy donors. Study-wide results and caveats: Earlier analysis found most TCR beta V segments productive about 87% or about 30% of the time.

The PCR used 60 Vbeta and 13 Jbeta primers. Original processing notes: In a later analysis, the count reached some 75 million unique TCR beta chains, with roughly 11 million shared. Here immunoSEQ multiplex PCR was the method, and the copy in TCRdb shows in-frame clones only, minus some. V and J calls and clone size follow that table, whereas D and trimming were derived from the DNA. The data contain 130,000 to 150,000 clones, over 65% of them singletons. Material: PBMCs. V and J are TRBV20-1 and TRBJ2-1; D remains ambiguous. The TCR was taken from a man aged 40-55 years in good health and CMV-seropositive. The CDR3 DNA sequence: TGCAGCGGGTATGGCAATGAGCAGTTCTTC. This codes for CSGYGNEQFF.